The 5 T cell receptor beta chains below were found in one sample sequenced in a study of cytomegalovirus exposure and HLA in healthy donors. PCR used 60 Vbeta primers and 13 Jbeta primers. Some clones are missing from TCRdb's copy, which holds only in-frame ones; the method was immunoSEQ multiplex PCR. The table includes roughly 230,000 clones, approximately 91% detected once. Sequenced: PBMCs. All receptors derive from a girl between 2 and 10 years old in good health and CMV-seronegative.

J is TRBJ2-2 and V is TRBV29-1; D is unclear. The CDR3 has 12 residues. Germline CDR1 is SQVTM and CDR2 is ANQGSEA. Trimming left V 5 bases short and J 4 bases short, with 8 bases between. CDR3 DNA: TGCAGCGTTCTTCTCCCCACCGGGGAGCTGTTTTTT. Translated, it gives CSVLLPTGELFF.

The chain employs TRBV12-5 and TRBJ1-1; 10 bases line up with TRBD1. This CDR3 has 15 amino acids. Germline V gene lookup returns CDR1 LGHNT and CDR2 FRNRAP. J gave up 1 base and V 5 bases, and 4 bases lay outside the gene matches. The CDR3 here is CASGLRTGGNTEAFF. The DNA of the CDR3 is TGTGCTAGTGGTCTCCGGACAGGGGGGAACACTGAAGCTTTCTTT. Looking up the rest from reference TRBV12-5 and TRBJ1-1 gives the full variable domain: DARVTQTPRHKVTEMGQEVTMRCQPILGHNTVFWYRQTMMQGLELLAYFRNRAPLDDSGMPKDRFSAEMPDATLATLKIQPSEPRDSAVYFCASGLRTGGNTEAFFGQGTRLTVV.

The V gene is TRBV13, the J gene TRBJ2-3, with 10 bases aligning to TRBD2. The CDR3 spans 15 residues. Germline V gives CDR1 PRHDT, CDR2 FYEKMQ (reference sequence). V shed 8 bases and J 4 bases; nucleotides not matched to a gene: 9. The DNA of the CDR3 is TGTGCCAGCTACGCTAGCGGGGGCCCGGCAGATACGCAGTATTTT. Its protein is CASYASGGPADTQYF. The full variable domain, its missing parts supplied by reference TRBV13 and TRBJ2-3, is AAGVIQSPRHLIKEKRETATLKCYPIPRHDTVYWYQQGPGQDPQFLISFYEKMQSDKGSIPDRFSAQQFSDYHSELNMSSLELGDSALYFCASYASGGPADTQYFGPGTRLTVL.

This chain links TRBV30 with TRBJ1-2; 7 bases match TRBD1. V lost 4 bases and J lost 5; bases outside the gene matches: 7. Per germline, CDR1 GTSNPN and CDR2 SVGIG (reference sequence). This CDR3 region has 13 residues. The chain's CDR3 is CAWTDRVHYGYTF. The CDR3 DNA reads as TGTGCCTGGACTGACAGGGTCCATTATGGCTACACCTTC.

The J gene is TRBJ2-2, the V gene TRBV7-2; perhaps TRBD1 as D (7 bases). V dropped 5 bases and J dropped 1 base, with 11 bases sitting between them. Per the germline V gene, CDR1 is SGHTA and CDR2 is FQGNSA. The CDR3 is 15 amino acids. The CDR3 reads CASSPGGLNTGELFF. CDR3 in DNA: TGTGCCAGCAGCCCAGGGGGGCTGAACACCGGGGAGCTGTTTTTT.